Below, 8 T cell receptor beta chains from the same sample are listed, as sequenced in a study of OX40 agonist ivuxolimab in advanced cancers. Sequencing was performed with immunoSEQ multiplex PCR; in TCRdb, only in-frame clones are kept and a portion is missing. The table lists some 70,000 clones, around 93% of them singletons. The source was CD4+ or CD8+ T cells sorted from blood, collected in a trial of the OX40 agonist ivuxolimab. These receptors were taken from an adult with an advanced solid tumor such as melanoma, head and neck, liver or kidney cancer.

This rearrangement joins TRBV5-4 to TRBJ2-2; D may be TRBD1 (6 bases). Germline V gives CDR1 SGHNT, CDR2 YYREEE (reference sequence). V gave up 4 bases and J gave up 6 bases, with 22 bases separating them. The CDR3 consists of 17 residues. The CDR3 DNA reads as TGTGCCAGCAGCCCTTGGGCCCTACAGGGTCCAGCCGGGGAGCTGTTTTTT. Protein sequence: CASSPWALQGPAGELFF.

V usage is TRBV28 and J usage is TRBJ1-4; D unclear. Trimming shortened V by 5 bases and J by 8 bases, and 15 bases separated the two germline ends. This CDR3 spans 14 amino acids. Germline-derived CDR1 and CDR2 are MDHEN and SYDVKM. CDR3 in amino acids: CASSPHWQREKLFF. The CDR3 DNA is TGTGCCAGCAGTCCCCATTGGCAGAGGGAAAAACTGTTTTTT. Complete variable domain (other parts from reference TRBV28 and TRBJ1-4): DVKVTQSSRYLVKRTGEKVFLECVQDMDHENMFWYRQDPGLGLRLIYFSYDVKMKEKGDIPEGYSVSREKKERFSLILESASTNQTSMYLCASSPHWQREKLFFGSGTQLSVL.

This clone occurred once. V usage is TRBV19 and J usage is TRBJ1-4; the D gene is possibly TRBD1 (5 bases). The germline CDR1 and CDR2 sequences are LNHDA and SQIVND (reference sequence). Between the trimmed V and J ends, which lost 6 bases and 5 bases, there was a span of 16 bases. The CDR3 contains 15 residues. CDR3 sequence: CASSPMGVRNEKLFF. CDR3 sequence (DNA): TGTGCCAGTAGCCCTATGGGGGTGCGGAATGAAAAACTGTTTTTT.

This rearrangement joins TRBV2 to TRBJ1-6, with 10 bases aligning to TRBD1. Trimming took 4 bases from V and 7 from J; bases not matched to a gene: 1. The CDR3 length is 14 residues. Germline V gives CDR1 SNHLY, CDR2 FYNNEI. CDR3 amino acids: CASSAGQGNSPLHF. The CDR3 bases are TGTGCCAGCAGTGCGGGACAGGGGAATTCACCCCTCCACTTT.

J is TRBJ2-7 and V is TRBV2; no clear D gene. Germline loops: CDR1 SNHLY, CDR2 FYNNEI. The length of the CDR3 is 14 residues. Trimming took off 3 bases at V and 0 bases at J, with 9 bases between the two ends. CDR3 residues: CASSETGRSYEQYF. The CDR3 DNA reads as TGTGCCAGCAGTGAGACGGGCCGCTCCTACGAGCAGTACTTC.

The V gene is TRBV6-5, the J gene TRBJ1-6; 7 nucleotides agree with TRBD1. V was clipped by 4 bases and J by 9 bases; unmatched bases: 3. The CDR3 extends over 13 amino acids. Per germline, CDR1 MNHEY and CDR2 SVGAGI. The DNA of the CDR3 is TGTGCCAGCAGTTTCTACAGGGGTTCACCCCTCCACTTT. This sequence encodes CASSFYRGSPLHF.

The chain recombines TRBV19 with TRBJ2-5; 7 positions match TRBD2. CDR3 length: 15 amino acids. Trimming at V came to 6 bases and at J to 2 bases, leaving 9 bases not matched to a gene. CDR1 is LNHDA and CDR2 is SQIVND in the germline V gene (reference sequence). The chain's CDR3 is CASRTGFGGQETQYF. CDR3 in DNA: TGTGCCAGTAGGACGGGATTCGGGGGGCAAGAGACCCAGTACTTC.

CDR3 in DNA: TGTGCCAGCAGCTCATTGGTAGCGACCCCAAGGACCTACGAGCAGTACTTC. This sequence encodes CASSSLVATPRTYEQYF. J is TRBJ2-7 and V is TRBV27; perhaps TRBD2 as D (5 bases). The V gene lost 6 bases and the J gene lost 2 bases, with 23 bases spanning the gap. Germline CDR1 and CDR2: MNHEY and SMNVEV (reference sequence). The CDR3 length is 17 residues.